This T cell receptor (beta chain) was identified in a study of human T cells and chemical hapten exposure. In the study overall: Largely, small differences in pooled library volume made per-sample TCR yields vary. Points from the study as a whole: Clustering by CDR3 similarity yielded significantly more large clusters from expanded TCRs than controls. The donor cohort had alopecia, so its immune response may not match that of healthy people.

TCRdb recomputed calls from the RACE reads with MiXCR, one row per CDR3 protein. The profile shows over 55,000 distinct CDR3 sequences, 11% of them singletons. This sample's time point: patch test 3, about 24 weeks after DPC sensitization. This sample's treatment: therapeutic diphenylcyclopropenone sensitization with weekly scalp DPC. Drawing of blood took place ahead of applying each patch test. This clonotype was seen a handful of times. Its antigen is not identified. Germline V lookup: CDR1 SEHNR, CDR2 FQNEAQ (reference sequence). The J segment lost 0 bases and the V segment lost 1 base, leaving 6 bases of the junction unmatched. The CDR3 is 17 residues long.

This specimen was whole blood, taken in connection with sensitization to the hapten diphenylcyclopropenone (DPC). The V and J genes are TRBV7-9 and TRBJ2-1; 7 bases map to TRBD2. This receptor was identified in a woman aged 45-59 years with alopecia areata. Some clones in this sample may be carry-over from other donors' samples. CDR3 protein: CASSLGWRGSSYNEQFF. DNA for the CDR3: TGTGCCAGCAGCTTAGGGTGGCGGGGGAGCTCCTACAATGAGCAGTTCTTC. Combining the CDR3 with reference TRBV7-9 and TRBJ2-1 gives the whole variable domain DTGVSQNPRHKITKRGQNVTFRCDPISEHNRLYWYRQTLGQGPEFLTYFQNEAQLEKSRLLSDRFSAERPKGSFSTLEIQRTEQGDSAMYLCASSLGWRGSSYNEQFFGPGTRLTVL.